A single sample is the source of the 26 T cell receptor beta chains below, sequenced in a study of CD8+CD57+ T cells in acquired aplastic anemia. TCR beta VDJ and CDR3 profiles were obtained from a genomic DNA template. MiXCR was run by TCRdb on the reads, yielding one entry per CDR3 protein. This table holds about 71,000 distinct CDR3 sequences, 50% to 55% found once. Material for sequencing was sorted CD4+, CD8+, or CD8+CD57+ T cells (not recorded which) from PBMCs. Source of these receptors: a human donor in good health, serving as a control.

This clonotype was observed at least ten times. The rearrangement uses TRBV27 and TRBJ1-2; D call uncertain. CDR1 is MNHEY, CDR2 SMNVEV, per germline (reference sequence). The CDR3 has 14 residues. Deletions cut 0 bases from V and 4 bases from J, with 9 bases between. CDR3 region: CASSLSPWAYGYTF. CDR3 DNA sequence: TGTGCCAGCAGTTTATCTCCATGGGCCTATGGCTACACCTTC.

The chain is built from TRBV6-2 or TRBV6-3 and TRBJ1-5; D is ambiguous. V lost 7 bases, J lost 4 bases, and 14 bases lay in between. The V gene's germline CDR1 is MNHEY and CDR2 SVGEGT. The CDR3 loop spans 14 amino acids. The CDR3 DNA follows: TGTGCCAGCAACCTGACACCTGAAAATCAGCCCCAGCATTTT. As protein: CASNLTPENQPQHF.

Many counts were recorded for this clonotype. The chain combines TRBV6-1 with TRBJ2-7; D remains ambiguous. The CDR3 contains 13 residues. Looked up from germline, CDR1 is MNHNS and CDR2 is SASEGT. The V end was cut by 0 bases, the J end by 4 bases, with 7 bases between. The CDR3 bases are TGTGCCAGCAGTGAAGCGGCGGAGTACGAGCAGTACTTC. It translates to CASSEAAEYEQYF.

The V gene is TRBV24-1, the J gene TRBJ2-1, with D possibly TRBD1 on 6 matching bases. The end of the DNA aligns better with TRBJ2-7, so the J call may be wrong. Germline lookup yields CDR1 KGHDR and CDR2 SFDVKD. The CDR3 extends over 15 amino acids. The CDR3 DNA reads TGTGCCACCAGGGGCAGGGGTGGCTCCTACAATGAGCAGTACTTC. Protein sequence: CATRGRGGSYNEQYF.

A remark on this clonotype: A read error may produce the germline difference seen at one junction end. The chain employs TRBV20-1 and TRBJ2-2; 9 bases are a match to TRBD1. CDR3 length: 16 amino acids. Per germline, CDR1 DFQATT and CDR2 SNEGSKA (reference sequence). The CDR3 DNA sequence: TGCAGTGTAAGACCTCAACAGGGGGCTAGGAACGGGGGGCTGCTTTTT. Amino acids: CSVRPQQGARNGGLLF.

This clonotype was detected many times. This chain links TRBV14 with TRBJ2-1, with D perhaps being TRBD1 or TRBD2 (5 bases each). Germline CDR1 is SGHDN and CDR2 is FVKESK. This CDR3 has 16 residues. V gave up 4 bases and J gave up 5 bases, with 18 bases separating them. CDR3 sequence (DNA): TGTGCCAGCAGCCTTGGGACCCTAACACGAAACAATGAGCAGTTCTTC. This translates into CASSLGTLTRNNEQFF.

The gene calls are TRBV19 and TRBJ2-1; 10 bases agree with TRBD1. This CDR3 contains 15 residues. Germline assignment: CDR1 LNHDA and CDR2 SQIVND (reference sequence). The J segment lost 5 bases and the V segment lost 4 bases, leaving 5 bases of the junction unmatched. CDR3 DNA: TGTGCCAGTAGTACACGGACAGGGGGTAACAATGAGCAGTTCTTC. Encoded protein: CASSTRTGGNNEQFF.

This clonotype was counted many times. V is TRBV12-3 or TRBV12-4 and J is TRBJ2-7; D is undetermined. The length of the CDR3 is 11 residues. Trimming removed 6 bases from V and 4 bases from J, with 7 bases in between. The CDR3 coding sequence is TGTGCCAGCAGCGCGATGTACGAGCAGTACTTC. This gives the protein CASSAMYEQYF.

This clonotype was seen at least ten times. This sequence joins TRBV20-1 and TRBJ2-1; 8 bases align to TRBD2. Germline assignment: CDR1 DFQATT and CDR2 SNEGSKA (reference sequence). The ends lost 4 bases at V and 4 bases at J; junction bases unmatched: 6. The CDR3 length is 14 residues. The CDR3 DNA sequence: TGCAGTGCTATCGATAGACTAGCGTACAATGAGCAGTTCTTC. Translating gives CSAIDRLAYNEQFF.

V usage is TRBV11-2 and J usage is TRBJ2-3; maybe TRBD1 (6 bases). Trimming left V 2 bases short and J 6 bases short, with 18 bases between. The CDR3 runs 16 residues. Germline V gene lookup returns CDR1 SGHAT and CDR2 FQNNGV. CDR3 nucleotide sequence: TGTGCCAGCAGCTTAAGGCAGGACAGCGCTGGGGATACGCAGTATTTT. Protein: CASSLRQDSAGDTQYF.

The chain links TRBV10-3 to TRBJ2-1, with 8 bases that match TRBD1. Trimming cost V 3 bases and J 4 bases; bases outside gene matches: 8. The germline gives CDR1 ENHRY, CDR2 SYGVKD. This CDR3 spans 16 amino acids. The CDR3 sequence is CAISDQVRQGYNEQFF. For the CDR3, the DNA is TGTGCCATCAGTGATCAGGTTAGACAGGGGTACAATGAGCAGTTCTTC.

This chain connects TRBV7-9 to TRBJ1-3; TRBD1 aligns across 9 bases. J was trimmed by 4 bases and V by 6 bases; bases with no gene match: 4. The CDR3 covers 14 residues. The germline V gene encodes CDR1 SEHNR and CDR2 FQNEAQ (reference sequence). The CDR3 sequence: CASRRGQGGNTIYF. For the CDR3, the DNA is TGTGCCAGCAGACGAGGACAGGGGGGAAACACCATATATTTT.

This clonotype was observed many times. The chain joins TRBV12-3 or TRBV12-4 to TRBJ1-2; D possibly corresponds to TRBD1 (6 bases). This CDR3 is built from 13 residues. The V and J ends lost 7 bases and 7 bases respectively, with 16 bases between them. CDR3 residues: CASTTQGVGGYTF. CDR3 bases: TGTGCCAGCACCACACAGGGTGTAGGTGGCTACACCTTC.

The chain combines TRBV2 with TRBJ2-1; TRBD2 is a possible D gene (5 bases). Germline-derived CDR1 and CDR2 are SNHLY and FYNNEI. Trimming pared 7 bases from V and 7 bases from J, leaving 8 bases between. This CDR3 has 11 amino acids. The CDR3 reads CASTAGNEQFF. CDR3 bases: TGTGCCAGCACCGCGGGTAATGAGCAGTTCTTC.

The genes are TRBV2 and TRBJ2-7; D is uncertain. Trimming pared 6 bases from V and 5 bases from J, leaving 20 bases between. Germline V gene sequence: CDR1 SNHLY, CDR2 FYNNEI. The CDR3 is made up of 15 amino acids. The CDR3 region is CASSSGRSRSNEQYF. As DNA, the CDR3 is TGTGCCAGCAGCTCTGGACGGAGCCGGTCGAACGAGCAGTACTTC.

This clonotype was counted at least ten times. The rearrangement links TRBV4-1 to TRBJ2-5; D not certain. The V gene lost 2 bases and the J gene lost 5 bases, with 9 bases spanning the gap. The CDR3 loop spans 13 amino acids. Germline V CDR1 and CDR2: MGHRA, YSYEKL. Written as DNA, the CDR3 is TGCGCCAGCAGCCAATCTCCGGTGGAGACCCAGTACTTC. Protein sequence: CASSQSPVETQYF.

This clonotype was observed at least ten times. The chain recombines TRBV5-6 with TRBJ2-1; TRBD1 matches at 9 bases. The V and J ends lost 4 bases and 4 bases, in that order; junction bases with no gene match: 6. Germline V CDR1 and CDR2: SGHDT, YYEEEE. This CDR3 has 15 amino acids. This CDR3 reads CASSPWGQGYNEQFF. The CDR3 DNA reads TGTGCCAGCAGCCCTTGGGGACAGGGTTACAATGAGCAGTTCTTC.

The chain employs TRBV7-6 and TRBJ1-2, with a tentative D call TRBD1 (6 bases). V dropped 4 bases and J dropped 4 bases, with 10 bases sitting between them. Germline V gene data show CDR1 as SGHVS and CDR2 as FNYEAQ. The CDR3 loop spans 13 amino acids. In DNA form, the CDR3 reads TGTGCCAGCAGCTCCGGGACACTCTATGGCTACACCTTC. Amino acids: CASSSGTLYGYTF.

The CDR3, as DNA: TGTGCCATCAGCGCGGGGATGGACTTATCTGGTACAGATACGCAGTATTTT. As protein: CAISAGMDLSGTDTQYF. V is TRBV10-3 and J is TRBJ2-3; possible D gene TRBD2, 6 bases. The CDR3 runs 17 residues. V was cut by 6 bases and J by 3 bases, with 22 bases left in between. CDR1 and CDR2 from the germline V gene are ENHRY and SYGVKD.

The chain links TRBV19 to TRBJ2-3; D is unclear. This CDR3 has 13 residues. Trimming took off 9 bases at V and 4 bases at J, with 14 bases between the two ends. Germline CDR1 and CDR2: LNHDA and SQIVND (reference sequence). DNA for the CDR3: TGTGCCAGCAGCTTAAGGGCGGCAGATACGCAGTATTTT. It specifies CASSLRAADTQYF.

This clonotype occurred once. The chain recombines TRBV20-1 with TRBJ2-1, with 10 nucleotides matching TRBD2. V lost 3 bases, J lost 4 bases, and 6 bases stayed unmatched. The CDR3 runs 15 residues. The germline gives CDR1 DFQATT, CDR2 SNEGSKA (reference sequence). The CDR3 protein is CSARWTSGAYNEQFF. CDR3 DNA sequence: TGCAGTGCTAGGTGGACTAGCGGAGCGTACAATGAGCAGTTCTTC.

The rearrangement joins TRBV2 to TRBJ1-1, with 9 positions matching TRBD1. The length of the CDR3 is 15 residues. Losses at the gene ends were 6 bases for V and 0 bases for J; bases not matched to a gene: 5. Germline values: CDR1 SNHLY, CDR2 FYNNEI. The CDR3 DNA sequence: TGTGCCAGCAGGGACAGGGGCTACATGAACACTGAAGCTTTCTTT. It encodes CASRDRGYMNTEAFF.

This clonotype appeared many times. The chain combines TRBV5-6 with TRBJ2-7; D not resolved. Germline-derived CDR1 and CDR2 are SGHDT and YYEEEE. The CDR3 loop spans 14 amino acids. V gave up 2 bases and J gave up 0 bases, with 9 bases separating them. This CDR3 reads CASSFGFSSYEQYF. The CDR3 DNA reads as TGTGCCAGCAGCTTTGGTTTTAGCTCCTACGAGCAGTACTTC. The full variable domain, its missing parts supplied by reference TRBV5-6 and TRBJ2-7, is DAGVTQSPTHLIKTRGQQVTLRCSPKSGHDTVSWYQQALGQGPQFIFQYYEEEERQRGNFPDRFSGHQFPNYSSELNVNALLLGDSALYLCASSFGFSSYEQYFGPGTRLTVT.

This chain connects TRBV6-2 or TRBV6-3 to TRBJ1-2; D unclear. Per the germline V gene, CDR1 is MNHEY and CDR2 is SVGEGT. This CDR3 has 11 residues. Trimming took off 4 bases at V and 8 bases at J, with 8 bases between the two ends. In nucleotides, the CDR3 is TGTGCCAGCAGTTTTACACACGGCTACACCTTC. Translating gives CASSFTHGYTF.

This clonotype has a count of ten or more. V is TRBV9 and J is TRBJ2-2; a weak D match, TRBD2 (6 bases). This CDR3 has 12 residues. Germline CDR1 reads SGDLS; CDR2 reads YYNGEE. Trimming removed 3 bases at V and 6 bases at J, with 6 bases between. CDR3 DNA: TGTGCCAGCAGCGGCGGGGCCGGGGAGCTGTTTTTT. As protein: CASSGGAGELFF.

This chain joins TRBV19 and TRBJ1-2; D possibly corresponds to TRBD1 (5 bases). V lost 7 bases and J 3 bases, leaving 12 bases between the germline ends. This CDR3 has 13 residues. Germline CDR1 reads LNHDA; CDR2 reads SQIVND (reference sequence). CDR3 bases: TGTGCCAGTACGGCAGGGACTTACTATGGCTACACCTTC. Translating it yields CASTAGTYYGYTF.